This entry is about one T cell receptor (beta chain). The antigen is not known. Run at survey level, the immunoSEQ assay was version v3.0. Repertoires were generated with immunoSEQ multiplex PCR, while TCRdb's copy carries only in-frame clones and drops some. Of 20,000 to 25,000 clones listed, roughly 84% are singletons. The record originates from a study of long-term antiretroviral therapy in people with HIV. Study summary: Initial samples were collected about a decade before the 2015 immediate-ART recommendation. Study findings and constraints: Whichever time point was examined, clones expanded before ART dominated the repertoire. Collection spanned 2004 to 2017; ART regimens may be less effective than current ones. Upon ART, diversity increased but remained lower than transplant donor controls.

V gave up 3 bases and J gave up 6 bases, with 24 bases separating them. The length of the CDR3 is 18 residues. The germline V gene encodes CDR1 SGHAT and CDR2 FQNNGV. V gene TRBV11-2 combines with J gene TRBJ2-1; a possible D gene is TRBD2 (7 bases). The sequence derives from a man between 50 and 59 years old with HIV. The material was unsorted PBMCs, obtained at the start of antiretroviral therapy. CDR3 in DNA: TGTGCCAGCAGCTTGGGAAAATTAGGGGGAGGGCCTAGCAATGAGCAGTTCTTC. This codes for CASSLGKLGGGPSNEQFF.